A single sample gave rise to the 4 T cell receptor beta chains below, sequenced in a study of CD8 T cells in Susac syndrome. Roughly 0.45 to 1 ug RNA was reverse transcribed with random hexamers. In TCRdb, the immunoSEQ multiplex PCR reads were re-called with MiXCR into one record per CDR3 protein. The table includes roughly 84,000 distinct CDR3 sequences, about 96% detected once. The sample taken for sequencing was CD8+ T cells from PBMCs. These receptors were taken from a human donor with Susac syndrome.

Here the CDR3 reads CASSSLGEQFF. The CDR3 DNA sequence: TGTGCCAGCAGTTCCCTCGGCGAGCAGTTCTTC. The chain recombines TRBV9 with TRBJ2-1; D is unresolved. The CDR3 is 11 residues long. Trimming left V 5 bases short and J 10 bases short, with 10 bases between. Germline loops: CDR1 SGDLS, CDR2 YYNGEE.

V usage is TRBV27 and J usage is TRBJ1-2; possible D gene TRBD1, 6 bases. V was trimmed by 5 bases and J by 4 bases, leaving 17 bases between them. This CDR3 comprises 15 residues. CDR1 MNHEY and CDR2 SMNVEV come from the germline V gene (reference sequence). The CDR3: CASSVGGGAGYGYTF. The CDR3 region has the DNA TGTGCCAGCAGTGTCGGCGGGGGCGCGGGCTATGGCTACACCTTC.

J is TRBJ1-4 and V is TRBV7-8; no firm D call. Germline CDR1 is SGHVS and CDR2 is FQNEAQ. V lost 0 bases and J lost 8, with 13 bases in between. CDR3 size: 15 residues. The CDR3 loop is CASSLAMQRREKLFF. For the CDR3, the DNA is TGTGCCAGCAGCTTAGCAATGCAGCGTCGGGAAAAACTGTTTTTT.

The V call is TRBV13, the J call TRBJ2-7; the match to TRBD2 covers 7 bases. This CDR3 region has 16 residues. The germline V gene encodes CDR1 PRHDT and CDR2 FYEKMQ (reference sequence). With V trimmed by 5 bases and J by 0 bases, 10 bases remained unmatched. The CDR3 bases are TGTGCCAGCAGCGTGAGGGGAGGGGCCAGCTCCTACGAGCAGTACTTC. The encoded protein is CASSVRGGASSYEQYF.